These 20 T cell receptor beta chains came from one sample sequenced in a study of cytomegalovirus exposure and HLA in healthy donors. Produced via immunoSEQ multiplex PCR; TCRdb's table is partial and in-frame only. The table lists fewer than 250,000 clones, 83% of them singletons. Sequencing was done on a sample of PBMCs. The receptors were gathered from a young woman in good health and CMV-seronegative.

The V call is TRBV7-2, the J call TRBJ2-7; D is ambiguous. From germline, CDR1 is SGHTA and CDR2 FQGNSA. The V end lost 5 bases, the J end lost 0 bases, and 14 bases lay between the germline ends. The CDR3 has 15 residues. CDR3 sequence reads: CASSPAGMSSYEQYF. The CDR3, as DNA: TGTGCCAGCAGCCCCGCAGGTATGAGCTCCTACGAGCAGTACTTC. Based on the CDR3 plus reference TRBV7-2 and TRBJ2-7, the full variable domain is GAGVSQSPSNKVTEKGKDVELRCDPISGHTALYWYRQSLGQGLEFLIYFQGNSAPDKSGLPSDRFSAERTGGSVSTLTIQRTQQEDSAVYLCASSPAGMSSYEQYFGPGTRLTVT.

The chain uses TRBV9 and TRBJ2-1; 11 nucleotides agree with TRBD1. The CDR3 is 15 residues long. CDR1 SGDLS and CDR2 YYNGEE come from the germline V gene. V shed 4 bases and J 4 bases; nucleotides not matched to a gene: 4. This chain's CDR3 is CASSQDRGPYNEQFF. The CDR3 DNA sequence: TGTGCCAGCAGCCAGGACAGGGGGCCTTACAATGAGCAGTTCTTC.

This chain joins TRBV9 and TRBJ1-1; perhaps TRBD1 as D (6 bases). The CDR3 is 13 residues long. CDR1 SGDLS and CDR2 YYNGEE come from the germline V gene. Between the trimmed V and J ends, which lost 6 bases and 5 bases, there was a span of 14 bases. In nucleotides, the CDR3 is TGTGCCAGCAACGAAGGGGGAAGGACTGAAGCTTTCTTT. Residues: CASNEGGRTEAFF.

The gene calls are TRBV28 and TRBJ1-5, with D tentatively TRBD1 (6 bases). The germline gives CDR1 MDHEN, CDR2 SYDVKM. This CDR3 region has 14 residues. Trimming left V 8 bases short and J 0 bases short, with 11 bases between. The DNA for the CDR3 is TGTGCCAGCCGAGACAGGAGTAGCAATCAGCCCCAGCATTTT. Protein: CASRDRSSNQPQHF.

The chain joins TRBV6-5 to TRBJ2-3; no reliable D call. The V end lost 5 bases, the J end lost 1 base, and 13 bases lay between the germline ends. This CDR3 has 15 amino acids. Germline V gives CDR1 MNHEY, CDR2 SVGAGI. The CDR3 reads CASSLSTVRTDTQYF. The CDR3 nucleotides read TGTGCCAGCAGTCTCTCGACGGTGCGCACAGATACGCAGTATTTT.

The rearrangement links TRBV7-8 to TRBJ2-7, with D possibly matching TRBD1 (5 bases). V was cut by 5 bases and J by 3 bases, with 8 bases left in between. Looked up from germline, CDR1 is SGHVS and CDR2 is FQNEAQ. CDR3 length: 12 amino acids. The CDR3: CASSVDSYEQYF. The DNA for the CDR3 is TGTGCCAGCAGCGTAGACAGCTACGAGCAGTACTTC.

V gene TRBV28 combines with J gene TRBJ2-7; the D is unclear. V lost 6 bases and J 1 base, leaving 10 bases between the germline ends. The length of the CDR3 is 13 residues. Germline CDR1 is MDHEN and CDR2 is SYDVKM. CDR3 nucleotide sequence: TGTGCCAGCAGACTAATAGGGTCCTACGAGCAGTACTTC. Translated: CASRLIGSYEQYF.

This clone was counted a single time. This chain connects TRBV6-1 to TRBJ2-7; D remains ambiguous. V shed 0 bases and J shed 5 bases, with 11 bases lying between them. The CDR3 is 14 residues long. Per germline, CDR1 MNHNS and CDR2 SASEGT. Here the CDR3 reads CASSEAWGSHEQYF. Written as DNA, the CDR3 is TGTGCCAGCAGTGAAGCGTGGGGTTCCCACGAGCAGTACTTC.

The gene calls are TRBV6-1 and TRBJ1-1, with unresolved D. The ends were cut back, 2 bases at V and 1 base at J, with 14 bases in the middle. The germline V gene encodes CDR1 MNHNS and CDR2 SASEGT. The CDR3 totals 16 residues. The CDR3 is CASSENWVRENTEAFF. CDR3 nucleotides: TGTGCCAGCAGTGAAAATTGGGTCAGAGAGAACACTGAAGCTTTCTTT.

This chain joins TRBV30 and TRBJ1-3, with TRBD1 identical over 8 bases. Trimming took 0 bases from V and 0 from J; bases not matched to a gene: 4. The germline V gene encodes CDR1 GTSNPN and CDR2 SVGIG (reference sequence). This CDR3 region has 16 residues. The chain's CDR3 is CAWSVQGGHSGNTIYF. In DNA form, the CDR3 reads TGTGCCTGGAGTGTACAGGGGGGACACTCTGGAAACACCATATATTTT. The full variable domain, in which reference TRBV30 and TRBJ1-3 provide the parts outside the CDR3, is SQTIHQWPATLVQPVGSPLSLECTVEGTSNPNLYWYRQAAGRGLQLLFYSVGIGQISSEVPQNLSASRPQDRQFILSSKKLLLSDSGFYLCAWSVQGGHSGNTIYFGEGSWLTVV.

This sequence joins TRBV4-1 and TRBJ2-7; TRBD1 aligns across 10 bases. Germline values: CDR1 MGHRA, CDR2 YSYEKL. This CDR3 is 14 amino acids long. The trim removed 4 bases at V and 4 bases at J, leaving 4 bases unmatched. The DNA for the CDR3 is TGCGCCAGCAGCCTGAGGACAGGGGGATACGAGCAGTACTTC. Its protein is CASSLRTGGYEQYF.

The chain couples TRBV9 to TRBJ2-1; no reliable D call. V was shortened by 0 bases and J by 0 bases, with 4 bases between the two germline ends. The germline gives CDR1 SGDLS, CDR2 YYNGEE. The length of the CDR3 is 14 residues. The CDR3 DNA sequence: TGTGCCAGCAGCGTAGACTCCTCCTACAATGAGCAGTTCTTC. Translation gives CASSVDSSYNEQFF.

This rearrangement joins TRBV2 to TRBJ1-2; no clear D gene. V lost 8 bases and J 2 bases, leaving 9 bases between the germline ends. Germline V gives CDR1 SNHLY, CDR2 FYNNEI. This CDR3 has 12 residues. The CDR3 spells CASLASNYGYTF. The CDR3, as DNA: TGTGCCAGCCTGGCATCGAACTATGGCTACACCTTC.

This clone was observed a few times. This rearrangement joins TRBV11-2 to TRBJ2-5; D is possibly TRBD1 (5 bases). CDR1 is SGHAT and CDR2 is FQNNGV in the germline V gene. V lost 5 bases, J lost 5 bases, and 15 bases lay in between. The CDR3 length is 14 residues. CDR3 sequence: CASSDRKGWETQYF. CDR3 nucleotide sequence: TGTGCCAGCAGCGATCGGAAGGGGTGGGAGACCCAGTACTTC.

This clone was recorded only once. The rearrangement links TRBV14 to TRBJ1-2; no clear D gene. The CDR3 has 14 amino acids. Trimming shortened V by 1 base and J by 4 bases, and 10 bases separated the two germline ends. Germline CDR1 and CDR2: SGHDN and FVKESK. The DNA for the CDR3 is TGTGCCAGCAGCCAAGTCGAGGGCCTCTATGGCTACACCTTC. It specifies CASSQVEGLYGYTF.

This clone was seen a single time. The gene calls are TRBV27 and TRBJ2-3, with D unresolved. Trimming removed 5 bases at V and 2 bases at J, with 11 bases between. This CDR3 has 14 amino acids. Looked up from germline, CDR1 is MNHEY and CDR2 is SMNVEV (reference sequence). CDR3 residues: CASSATRLTDTQYF. The CDR3 DNA is TGTGCCAGCAGTGCAACACGCCTCACAGATACGCAGTATTTT.

This clone has a single count. This chain uses TRBV27 with TRBJ1-5; perhaps TRBD1 as D (5 bases). CDR3 length: 13 residues. Germline V CDR1 and CDR2: MNHEY, SMNVEV (reference sequence). Trimming left V 7 bases short and J 4 bases short, with 11 bases between. The CDR3 here is CASKGQGNQPQHF. DNA of the CDR3: TGTGCCAGCAAGGGGCAGGGAAATCAGCCCCAGCATTTT.

About this clone: Germline is not matched at one junction end, which may reflect a read error. The rearrangement links TRBV30 to TRBJ2-1; unclear D gene. The CDR3 spans 11 residues. Germline V lookup: CDR1 GTSNPN, CDR2 SVGIG (reference sequence). The CDR3 loop reads CAWSVLSTGVF. The CDR3 DNA reads TGTGCCTGGAGTGTTTTAAGTACTGGGGTCTTC.

The rearrangement joins TRBV10-3 to TRBJ2-7; 7 nucleotides align to TRBD1. V shed 6 bases and J 2 bases; nucleotides not matched to a gene: 16. The CDR3 loop spans 17 amino acids. Germline-derived CDR1 and CDR2 are ENHRY and SYGVKD. CDR3 amino acids: CAISLLSTGEEAYEQYF. The CDR3 DNA reads TGTGCCATCAGCTTGCTCTCAACAGGGGAAGAGGCCTACGAGCAGTACTTC.

The rearrangement joins TRBV6-4 to TRBJ1-6; D gene uncertain. CDR3 length: 13 amino acids. Germline assignment: CDR1 MRHNA and CDR2 SNTAGT. The V end lost 2 bases, the J end lost 7 bases, and 6 bases lay between the germline ends. The CDR3 loop reads CASSDRANSPLHF. CDR3 in DNA: TGTGCCAGCAGTGACAGAGCAAATTCACCCCTCCACTTT.